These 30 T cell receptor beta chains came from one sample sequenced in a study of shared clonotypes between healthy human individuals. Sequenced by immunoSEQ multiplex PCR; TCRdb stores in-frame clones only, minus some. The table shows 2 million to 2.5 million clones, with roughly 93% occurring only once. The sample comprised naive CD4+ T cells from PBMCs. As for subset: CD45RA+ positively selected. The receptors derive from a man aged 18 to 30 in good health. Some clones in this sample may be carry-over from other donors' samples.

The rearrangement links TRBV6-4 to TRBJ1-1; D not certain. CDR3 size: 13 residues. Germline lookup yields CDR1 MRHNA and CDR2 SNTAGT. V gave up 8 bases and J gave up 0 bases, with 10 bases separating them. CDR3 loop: CASGREMNTEAFF. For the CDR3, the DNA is TGTGCCAGCGGAAGGGAAATGAACACTGAAGCTTTCTTT.

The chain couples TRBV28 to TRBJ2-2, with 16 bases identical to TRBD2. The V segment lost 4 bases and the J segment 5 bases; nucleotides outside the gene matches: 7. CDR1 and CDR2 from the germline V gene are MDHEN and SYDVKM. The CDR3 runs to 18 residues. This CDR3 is CASSSTGTSGRGTGELFF. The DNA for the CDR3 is TGTGCCAGCAGTTCAACCGGGACTAGCGGGAGGGGAACCGGGGAGCTGTTTTTT.

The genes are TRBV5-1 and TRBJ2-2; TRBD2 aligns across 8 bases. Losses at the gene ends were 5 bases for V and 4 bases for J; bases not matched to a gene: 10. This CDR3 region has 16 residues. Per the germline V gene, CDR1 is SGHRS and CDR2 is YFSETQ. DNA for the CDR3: TGCGCCAGCAGGCCCATCGGACTAGCTGGCACCGGGGAGCTGTTTTTT. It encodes CASRPIGLAGTGELFF.

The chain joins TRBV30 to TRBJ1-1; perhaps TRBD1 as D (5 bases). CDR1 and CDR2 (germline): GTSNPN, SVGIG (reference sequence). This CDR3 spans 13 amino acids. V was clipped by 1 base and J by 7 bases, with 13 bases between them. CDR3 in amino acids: CAWSAEYRLEAFF. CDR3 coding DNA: TGTGCCTGGAGTGCGGAATACAGGCTTGAAGCTTTCTTT.

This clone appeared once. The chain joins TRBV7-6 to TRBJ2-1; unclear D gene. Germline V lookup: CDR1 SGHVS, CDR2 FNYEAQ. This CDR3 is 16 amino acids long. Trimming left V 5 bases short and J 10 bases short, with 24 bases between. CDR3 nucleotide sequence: TGTGCCAGCAGCCCGAATTCGGACGCTAACGCAGGCGAGCAGTTCTTC. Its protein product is CASSPNSDANAGEQFF.

The CDR3 region is CASRRGPEEENTIYF. DNA for the CDR3: TGTGCCAGCAGACGGGGCCCCGAGGAGGAAAACACCATATATTTT. The gene calls are TRBV6-1 and TRBJ1-3, with TRBD1 as a possible D gene (5 bases). Germline CDR1 and CDR2: MNHNS and SASEGT. The CDR3 consists of 15 residues. V dropped 6 bases and J dropped 6 bases, with 18 bases sitting between them.

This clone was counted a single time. The CDR3 spells CASSPPGRTGLNYGYTF. Here the CDR3 DNA reads TGTGCCAGCAGCCCCCCAGGCCGGACAGGGCTTAACTATGGCTACACCTTC. The chain uses TRBV7-8 and TRBJ1-2, with 8 bases that match TRBD1. Germline CDR1 SGHVS, CDR2 FQNEAQ. CDR3 length equals 17 residues. With 5 bases clipped from V and 1 base from J, the junction kept 12 bases outside the gene matches.

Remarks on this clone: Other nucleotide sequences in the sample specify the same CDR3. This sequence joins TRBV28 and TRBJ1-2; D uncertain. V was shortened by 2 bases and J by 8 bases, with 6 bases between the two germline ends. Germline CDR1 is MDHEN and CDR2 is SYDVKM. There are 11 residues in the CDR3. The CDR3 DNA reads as TGTGCCAGCAGTTTAATAGGCGGCTACACCTTC. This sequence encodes CASSLIGGYTF.

The CDR3 region has the DNA TGTGCCAGCAGTGGGACAGGGGGGCCCGGGGAGCTGTTTTTT. This encodes CASSGTGGPGELFF. The V gene is TRBV2, the J gene TRBJ2-2; 10 positions match TRBD1. Per the germline V gene, CDR1 is SNHLY and CDR2 is FYNNEI. Trimming at V came to 4 bases and at J to 6 bases, leaving 2 bases not matched to a gene. The CDR3 spans 14 residues. The full variable domain, in which reference TRBV2 and TRBJ2-2 provide the parts outside the CDR3, is EPEVTQTPSHQVTQMGQEVILRCVPISNHLYFYWYRQILGQKVEFLVSFYNNEISEKSEIFDDQFSVERPDGSNFTLKIRSTKLEDSAMYFCASSGTGGPGELFFGEGSRLTVL.

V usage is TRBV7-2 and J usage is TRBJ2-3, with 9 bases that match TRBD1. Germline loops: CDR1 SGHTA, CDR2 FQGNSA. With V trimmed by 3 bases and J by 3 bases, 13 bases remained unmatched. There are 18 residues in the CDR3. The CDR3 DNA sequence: TGTGCCAGCAGCTTCCCCGCGACAGGGGGAATATATACAGATACGCAGTATTTT. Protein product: CASSFPATGGIYTDTQYF.

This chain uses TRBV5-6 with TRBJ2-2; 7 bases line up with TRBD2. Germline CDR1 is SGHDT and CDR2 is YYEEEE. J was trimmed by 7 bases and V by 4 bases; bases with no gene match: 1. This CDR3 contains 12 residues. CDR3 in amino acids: CASSPGGGELFF. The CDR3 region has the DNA TGTGCCAGCAGCCCGGGGGGCGGGGAGCTGTTTTTT.

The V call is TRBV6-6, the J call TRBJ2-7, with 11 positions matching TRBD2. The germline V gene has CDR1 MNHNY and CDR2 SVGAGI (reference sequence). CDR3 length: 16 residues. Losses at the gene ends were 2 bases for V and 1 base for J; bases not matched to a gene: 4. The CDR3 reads CASSYGTSGGSYEQYF. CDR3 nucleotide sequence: TGTGCCAGCAGTTACGGGACTAGCGGAGGTTCCTACGAGCAGTACTTC.

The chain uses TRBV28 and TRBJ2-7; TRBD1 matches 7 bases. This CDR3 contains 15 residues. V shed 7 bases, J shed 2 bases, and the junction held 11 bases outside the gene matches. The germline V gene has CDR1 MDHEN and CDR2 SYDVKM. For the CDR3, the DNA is TGTGCCAGCACATCCGCCGTGACAGGGACCTACGAGCAGTACTTC. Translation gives CASTSAVTGTYEQYF. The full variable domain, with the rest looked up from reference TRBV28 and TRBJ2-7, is DVKVTQSSRYLVKRTGEKVFLECVQDMDHENMFWYRQDPGLGLRLIYFSYDVKMKEKGDIPEGYSVSREKKERFSLILESASTNQTSMYLCASTSAVTGTYEQYFGPGTRLTVT.

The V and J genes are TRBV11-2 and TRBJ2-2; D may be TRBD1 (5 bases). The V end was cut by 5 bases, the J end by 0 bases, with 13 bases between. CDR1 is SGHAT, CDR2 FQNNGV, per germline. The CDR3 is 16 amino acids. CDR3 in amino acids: CASSSRQYANTGELFF. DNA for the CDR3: TGTGCCAGCAGCAGCAGACAGTACGCGAACACCGGGGAGCTGTTTTTT.

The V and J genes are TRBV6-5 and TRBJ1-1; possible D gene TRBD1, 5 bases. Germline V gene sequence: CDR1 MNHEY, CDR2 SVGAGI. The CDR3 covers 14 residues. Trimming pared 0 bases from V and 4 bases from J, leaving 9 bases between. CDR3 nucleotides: TGTGCCAGCAGTTACTCGGTAGGGGTCACTGAAGCTTTCTTT. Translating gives CASSYSVGVTEAFF.

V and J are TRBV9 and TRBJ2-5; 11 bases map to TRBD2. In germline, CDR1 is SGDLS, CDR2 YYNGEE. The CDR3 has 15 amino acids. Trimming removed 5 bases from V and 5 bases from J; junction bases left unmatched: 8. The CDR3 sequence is CASSGGLAAVETQYF. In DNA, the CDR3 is TGTGCCAGCAGTGGGGGACTAGCGGCCGTGGAGACCCAGTACTTC.

The CDR3 sequence is CASNDRRYNEQFF. DNA for the CDR3: TGTGCCAGCAATGACAGGAGATACAATGAGCAGTTCTTC. This rearrangement joins TRBV25-1 to TRBJ2-1, with D perhaps matching TRBD1 (6 bases). From germline, CDR1 is MGHDK and CDR2 SYGVNS. This CDR3 spans 13 amino acids. Trimming stripped 7 bases from V and 4 bases from J, with 11 bases between.

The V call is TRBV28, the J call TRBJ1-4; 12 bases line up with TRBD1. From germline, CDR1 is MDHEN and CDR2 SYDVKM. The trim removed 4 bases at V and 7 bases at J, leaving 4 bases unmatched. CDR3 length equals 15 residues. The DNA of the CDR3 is TGTGCCAGCAGTTCACCGGGACAGGGGGCTGAAAAACTGTTTTTT. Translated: CASSSPGQGAEKLFF.

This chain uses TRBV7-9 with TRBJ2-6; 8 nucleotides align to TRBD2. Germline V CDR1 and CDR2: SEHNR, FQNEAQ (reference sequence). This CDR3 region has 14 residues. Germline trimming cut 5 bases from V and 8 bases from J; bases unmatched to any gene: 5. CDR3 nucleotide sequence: TGTGCCAGCAGCCCCTCGGGGGGGACCAACGTCCTGACTTTC. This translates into CASSPSGGTNVLTF.

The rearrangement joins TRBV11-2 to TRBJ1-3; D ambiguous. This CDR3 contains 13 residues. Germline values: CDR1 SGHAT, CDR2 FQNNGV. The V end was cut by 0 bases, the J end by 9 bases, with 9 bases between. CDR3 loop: CASSLEIGVTIYF. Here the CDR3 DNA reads TGTGCCAGCAGCTTAGAGATTGGGGTCACCATATATTTT.

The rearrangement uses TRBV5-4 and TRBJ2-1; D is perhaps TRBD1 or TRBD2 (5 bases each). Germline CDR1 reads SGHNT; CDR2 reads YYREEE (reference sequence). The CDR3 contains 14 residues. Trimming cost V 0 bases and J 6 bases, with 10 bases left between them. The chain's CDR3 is CASSLDGGGNEQFF. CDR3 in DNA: TGTGCCAGCAGCTTGGATGGGGGTGGCAATGAGCAGTTCTTC.

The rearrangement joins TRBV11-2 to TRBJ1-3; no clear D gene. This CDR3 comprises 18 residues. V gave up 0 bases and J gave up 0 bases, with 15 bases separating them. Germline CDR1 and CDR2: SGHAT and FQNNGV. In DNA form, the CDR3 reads TGTGCCAGCAGCTTAGATTCGTCCCGGGTCCTCTCTGGAAACACCATATATTTT. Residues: CASSLDSSRVLSGNTIYF.

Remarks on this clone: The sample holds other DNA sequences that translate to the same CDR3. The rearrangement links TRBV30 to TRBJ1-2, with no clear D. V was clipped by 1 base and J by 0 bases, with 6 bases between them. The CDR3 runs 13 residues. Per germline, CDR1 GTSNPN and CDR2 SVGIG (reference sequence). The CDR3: CAWSEEANYGYTF. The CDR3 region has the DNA TGTGCCTGGAGTGAAGAAGCTAACTATGGCTACACCTTC.

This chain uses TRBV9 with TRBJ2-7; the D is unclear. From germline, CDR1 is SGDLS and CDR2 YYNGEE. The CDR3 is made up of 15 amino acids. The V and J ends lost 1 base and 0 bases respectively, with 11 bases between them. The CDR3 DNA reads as TGTGCCAGCAGCGTATCTGTCGGCAGCTCCTACGAGCAGTACTTC. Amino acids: CASSVSVGSSYEQYF.

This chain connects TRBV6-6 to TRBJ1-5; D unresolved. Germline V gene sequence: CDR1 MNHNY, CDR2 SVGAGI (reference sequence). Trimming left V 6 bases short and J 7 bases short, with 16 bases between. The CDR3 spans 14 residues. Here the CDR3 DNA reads TGTGCCAGCAGAGGGCCTTTTAGTGAACAGCCCCAGCATTTT. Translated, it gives CASRGPFSEQPQHF.

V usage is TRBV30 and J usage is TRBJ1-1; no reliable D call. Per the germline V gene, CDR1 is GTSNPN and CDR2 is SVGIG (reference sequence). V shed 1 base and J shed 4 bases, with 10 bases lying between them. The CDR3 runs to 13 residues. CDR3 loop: CAWSASVGTEAFF. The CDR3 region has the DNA TGTGCCTGGAGTGCTAGCGTAGGCACTGAAGCTTTCTTT.

The chain's CDR3 is CASSGPSGSEGPNEQFF. DNA of the CDR3: TGTGCCAGCAGTGGTCCTAGCGGGAGTGAAGGTCCCAATGAGCAGTTCTTC. The chain combines TRBV25-1 with TRBJ2-1, with 10 bases identical to TRBD2. With 4 bases clipped from V and 6 bases from J, the junction kept 12 bases outside the gene matches. CDR3 length: 17 residues. CDR1 MGHDK and CDR2 SYGVNS come from the germline V gene.

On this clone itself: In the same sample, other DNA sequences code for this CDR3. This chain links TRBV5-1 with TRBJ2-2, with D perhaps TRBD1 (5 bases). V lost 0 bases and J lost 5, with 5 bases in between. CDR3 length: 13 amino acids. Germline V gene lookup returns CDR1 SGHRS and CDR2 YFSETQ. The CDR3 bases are TGCGCCAGCAGCTTGGACAGGACCGGGGAGCTGTTTTTT. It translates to CASSLDRTGELFF.

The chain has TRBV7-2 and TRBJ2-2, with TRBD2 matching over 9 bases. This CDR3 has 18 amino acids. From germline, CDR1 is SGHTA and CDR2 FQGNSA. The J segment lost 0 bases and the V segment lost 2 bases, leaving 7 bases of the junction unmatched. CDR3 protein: CASSLYSSGSSNTGELFF. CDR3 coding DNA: TGTGCCAGCAGCTTATATAGTAGCGGGAGCTCGAACACCGGGGAGCTGTTTTTT. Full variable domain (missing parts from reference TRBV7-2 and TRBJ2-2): GAGVSQSPSNKVTEKGKDVELRCDPISGHTALYWYRQSLGQGLEFLIYFQGNSAPDKSGLPSDRFSAERTGGSVSTLTIQRTQQEDSAVYLCASSLYSSGSSNTGELFFGEGSRLTVL.

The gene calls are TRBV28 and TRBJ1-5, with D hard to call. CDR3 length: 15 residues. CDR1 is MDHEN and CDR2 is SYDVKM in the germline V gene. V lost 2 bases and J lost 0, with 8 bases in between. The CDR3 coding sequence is TGTGCCAGCAGTTTAGTGGGTCCTAGCAATCAGCCCCAGCATTTT. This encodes CASSLVGPSNQPQHF.